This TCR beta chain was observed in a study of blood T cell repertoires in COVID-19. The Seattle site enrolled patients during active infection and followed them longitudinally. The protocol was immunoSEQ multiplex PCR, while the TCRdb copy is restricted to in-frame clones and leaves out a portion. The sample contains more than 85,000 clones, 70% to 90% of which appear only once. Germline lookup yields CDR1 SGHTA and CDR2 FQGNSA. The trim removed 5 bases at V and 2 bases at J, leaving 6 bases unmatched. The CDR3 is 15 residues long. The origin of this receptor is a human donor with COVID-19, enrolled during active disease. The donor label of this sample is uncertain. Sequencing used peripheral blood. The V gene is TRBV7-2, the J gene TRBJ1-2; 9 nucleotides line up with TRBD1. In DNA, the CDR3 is TGTGCCAGCAGCAATTTAGGGACAGGGAACTATGGCTACACCTTC. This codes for CASSNLGTGNYGYTF.